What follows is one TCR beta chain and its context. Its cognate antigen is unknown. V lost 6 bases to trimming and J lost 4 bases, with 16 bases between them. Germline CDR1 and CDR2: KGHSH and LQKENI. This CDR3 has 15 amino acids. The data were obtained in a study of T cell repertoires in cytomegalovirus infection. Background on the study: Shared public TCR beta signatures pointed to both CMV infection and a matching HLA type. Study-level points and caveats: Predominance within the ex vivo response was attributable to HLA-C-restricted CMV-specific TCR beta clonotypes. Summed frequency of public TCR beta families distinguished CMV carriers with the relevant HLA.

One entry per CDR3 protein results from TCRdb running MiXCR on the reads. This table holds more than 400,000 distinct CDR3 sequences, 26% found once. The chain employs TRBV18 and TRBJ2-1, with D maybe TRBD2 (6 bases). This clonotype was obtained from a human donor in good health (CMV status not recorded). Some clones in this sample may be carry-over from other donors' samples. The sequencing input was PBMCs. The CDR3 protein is CASSPRDGGYNEQFF. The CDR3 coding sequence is TGTGCCAGCTCCCCGCGGGACGGAGGTTACAATGAGCAGTTCTTC.